This is a list of T cell receptor beta chains from one sample in a study of blood T cell repertoires in COVID-19. The assay was immunoSEQ multiplex PCR, and TCRdb's table has in-frame clones only and misses some. The sample consists of 350,000 to 400,000 clones, around 90% of them appearing once. The sequenced sample was peripheral blood. All receptors come from a man younger than 35 with active or convalescent COVID-19. The CDR3 runs from the conserved cysteine through the conserved F or W. Fields, in order: CDR3 protein, J gene, V gene, CDR3 length.

CASSLTLGTGSPEAFF TRBJ1-1 TRBV7-3 16
CATLSPTQGNNSPLHF TRBJ1-6 TRBV28 16
CASSPRDYYNEQFF TRBJ2-1 TRBV9 14
CAWRARGSNEKLFF TRBJ1-4 TRBV30 14
CSVQGANQPQHF TRBJ1-5 TRBV29-1 12
CASSLGAGGLVRETQYF TRBJ2-5 TRBV7-2 17
CASRPGLDFYNEQFF TRBJ2-1 TRBV7-6 15
CASSQYYTDRETQYF TRBJ2-5 TRBV4-3 15
CATSDSPGQNSGANVLTF TRBJ2-6 TRBV24-1 18
CASSLGGANTEAFF TRBJ1-1 TRBV27 14
CASSALDRAGNTIYF TRBJ1-3 TRBV25-1 15
CASSLWYGQGGSNQPQHF TRBJ1-5 TRBV27 18
CASSTRQGATQKLFF TRBJ1-4 TRBV27 15
CASSSIRTGAHEQYF TRBJ2-7 TRBV7-2 15
CASSLPQWHQPQHF TRBJ1-5 TRBV5-8 14
CASSLGLAGVTGELFF TRBJ2-2 TRBV5-4 16
CASSYQTGATDTQYF TRBJ2-3 TRBV19 15
CASSSDRGNQPQHF TRBJ1-5 TRBV11-2 14
CASSSLPATNEKLFF TRBJ1-4 TRBV5-1 15
CASRTHQGIRQPQHF TRBJ1-5 TRBV28 15
CASSPRGGLAGVSDEQFF TRBJ2-1 TRBV9 18
CASSFLAGASYNEQFF TRBJ2-1 TRBV5-6 16
CASSQINSAGTSKFF TRBJ2-1 TRBV19 15
CASSLRPTGANVLTF TRBJ2-6 TRBV27 15
CASSSSTSSAEQFF TRBJ2-1 TRBV11-3 14
CSVAGRALDTQYF TRBJ2-3 TRBV29-1 13
CATSRSGNYGYTF TRBJ1-2 TRBV15 13
CASSSDTSRTDTQYF TRBJ2-3 TRBV11-3 15
CASSLAQAGNTIYF TRBJ1-3 TRBV7-6 14
CASSQDRGRYEQYF TRBJ2-7 TRBV4-3 14
CASSLVGAATEAFF TRBJ1-1 TRBV7-2 14